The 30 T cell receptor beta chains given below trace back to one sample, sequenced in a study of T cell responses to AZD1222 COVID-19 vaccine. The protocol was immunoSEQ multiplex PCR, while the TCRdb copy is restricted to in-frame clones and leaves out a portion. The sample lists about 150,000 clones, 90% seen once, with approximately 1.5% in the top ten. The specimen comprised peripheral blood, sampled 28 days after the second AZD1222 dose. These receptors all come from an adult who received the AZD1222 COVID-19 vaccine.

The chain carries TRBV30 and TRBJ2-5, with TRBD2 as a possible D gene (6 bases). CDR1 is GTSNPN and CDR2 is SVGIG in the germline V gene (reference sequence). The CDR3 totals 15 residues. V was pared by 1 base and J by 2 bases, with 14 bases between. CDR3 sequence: CAWSGWGTSQETQYF. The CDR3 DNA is TGTGCCTGGAGTGGGTGGGGGACTTCTCAAGAGACCCAGTACTTC.

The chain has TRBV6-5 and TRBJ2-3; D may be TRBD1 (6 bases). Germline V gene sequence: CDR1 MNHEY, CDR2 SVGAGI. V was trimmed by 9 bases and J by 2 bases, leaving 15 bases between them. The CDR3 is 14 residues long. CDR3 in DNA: TGTGCCAGTACCCTTAGGGACACCACAGATACGCAGTATTTT. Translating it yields CASTLRDTTDTQYF.

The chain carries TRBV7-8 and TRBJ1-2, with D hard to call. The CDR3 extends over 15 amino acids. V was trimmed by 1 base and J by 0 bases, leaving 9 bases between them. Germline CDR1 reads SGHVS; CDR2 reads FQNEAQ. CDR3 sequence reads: CASSLGGSANYGYTF. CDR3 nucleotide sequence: TGTGCCAGCAGCTTAGGAGGTTCGGCTAACTATGGCTACACCTTC.

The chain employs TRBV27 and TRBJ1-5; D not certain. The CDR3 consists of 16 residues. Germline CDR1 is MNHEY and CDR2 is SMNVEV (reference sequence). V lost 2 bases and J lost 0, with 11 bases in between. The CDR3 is CASSLRSDNSNQPQHF. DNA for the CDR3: TGTGCCAGCAGTTTAAGGAGTGACAATAGCAATCAGCCCCAGCATTTT.

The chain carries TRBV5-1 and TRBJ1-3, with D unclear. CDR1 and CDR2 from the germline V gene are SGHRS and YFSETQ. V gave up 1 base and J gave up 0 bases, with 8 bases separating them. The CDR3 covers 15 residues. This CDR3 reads CASSLPQSSGNTIYF. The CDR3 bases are TGCGCCAGCAGCTTGCCCCAATCCTCTGGAAACACCATATATTTT.

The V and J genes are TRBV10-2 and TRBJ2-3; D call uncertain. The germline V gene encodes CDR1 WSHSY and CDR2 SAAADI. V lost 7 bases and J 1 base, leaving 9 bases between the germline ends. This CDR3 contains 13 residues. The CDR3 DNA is TGCGCCAGCACGGGTTTGGGCACAGATACGCAGTATTTT. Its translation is CASTGLGTDTQYF.

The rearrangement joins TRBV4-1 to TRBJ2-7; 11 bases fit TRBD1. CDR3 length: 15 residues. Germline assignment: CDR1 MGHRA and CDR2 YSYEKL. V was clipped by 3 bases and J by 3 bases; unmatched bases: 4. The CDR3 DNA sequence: TGCGCCAGCAGCCACCCGGGACAGGGGGTCTACGAGCAGTACTTC. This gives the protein CASSHPGQGVYEQYF.

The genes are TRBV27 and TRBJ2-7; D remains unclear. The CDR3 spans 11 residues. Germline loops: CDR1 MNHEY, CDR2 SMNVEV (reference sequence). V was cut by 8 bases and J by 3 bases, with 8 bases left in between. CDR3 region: CASAGYYEQYF. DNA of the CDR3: TGTGCCAGCGCCGGATACTACGAGCAGTACTTC.

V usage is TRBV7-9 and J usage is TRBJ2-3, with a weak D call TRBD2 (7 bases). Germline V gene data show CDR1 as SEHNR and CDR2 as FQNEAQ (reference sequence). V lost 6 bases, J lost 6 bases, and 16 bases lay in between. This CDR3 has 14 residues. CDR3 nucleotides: TGTGCCAGCAGGGAGGGGGGGCGCGTCGATACGCAGTATTTT. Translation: CASREGGRVDTQYF.

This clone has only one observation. The CDR3 DNA sequence: TGTGCCAGCAGTTTACCCGTAAACGAACAGGCCGGCGAGCAGTACTTC. Protein: CASSLPVNEQAGEQYF. The rearrangement uses TRBV28 and TRBJ2-7, with D maybe TRBD1 (5 bases). Trimming took 2 bases from V and 6 from J, leaving 20 bases between them. CDR1 is MDHEN, CDR2 SYDVKM, per germline. The CDR3 has 16 residues. The whole variable domain, filled in from reference TRBV28 and TRBJ2-7, reads DVKVTQSSRYLVKRTGEKVFLECVQDMDHENMFWYRQDPGLGLRLIYFSYDVKMKEKGDIPEGYSVSREKKERFSLILESASTNQTSMYLCASSLPVNEQAGEQYFGPGTRLTVT.

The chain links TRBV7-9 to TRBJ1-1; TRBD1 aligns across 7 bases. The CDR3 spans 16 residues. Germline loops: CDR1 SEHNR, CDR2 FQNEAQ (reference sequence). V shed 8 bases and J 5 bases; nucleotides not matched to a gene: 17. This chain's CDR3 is CASGGKGAWVDTEAFF. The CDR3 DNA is TGTGCCAGCGGCGGCAAGGGGGCGTGGGTAGATACTGAAGCTTTCTTT.

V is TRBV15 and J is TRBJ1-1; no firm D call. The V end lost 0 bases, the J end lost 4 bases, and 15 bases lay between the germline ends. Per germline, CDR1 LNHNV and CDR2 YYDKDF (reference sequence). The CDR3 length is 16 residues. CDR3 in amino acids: CATSRDGGLGTTEAFF. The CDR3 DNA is TGTGCCACCAGCAGAGATGGCGGGTTAGGAACCACTGAAGCTTTCTTT.

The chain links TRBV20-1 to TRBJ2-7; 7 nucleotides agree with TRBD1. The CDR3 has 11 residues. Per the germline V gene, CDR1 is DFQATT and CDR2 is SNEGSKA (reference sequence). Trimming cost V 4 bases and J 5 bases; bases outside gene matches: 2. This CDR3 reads CSAKTGNEQYF. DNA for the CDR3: TGCAGTGCTAAGACAGGGAACGAGCAGTACTTC.

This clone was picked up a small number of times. The CDR3 nucleotides read TGTGCCAGCAGCGGACAGAGGGGTCAGCCCCAGCATTTT. Residues: CASSGQRGQPQHF. The rearrangement links TRBV21-1 to TRBJ1-5; whether TRBD1, the table's D call, matches the DNA was not checked. TRBV21-1 is noted as a pseudogene. The CDR3 runs 13 residues.

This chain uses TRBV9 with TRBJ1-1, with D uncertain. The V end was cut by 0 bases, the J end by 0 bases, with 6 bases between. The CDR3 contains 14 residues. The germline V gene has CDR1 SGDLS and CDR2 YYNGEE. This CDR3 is CASSVAPMNTEAFF. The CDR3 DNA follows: TGTGCCAGCAGCGTAGCTCCTATGAACACTGAAGCTTTCTTT. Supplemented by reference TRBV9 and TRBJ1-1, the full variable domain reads DSGVTQTPKHLITATGQRVTLRCSPRSGDLSVYWYQQSLDQGLQFLIQYYNGEERAKGNILERFSAQQFPDLHSELNLSSLELGDSALYFCASSVAPMNTEAFFGQGTRLTVV.

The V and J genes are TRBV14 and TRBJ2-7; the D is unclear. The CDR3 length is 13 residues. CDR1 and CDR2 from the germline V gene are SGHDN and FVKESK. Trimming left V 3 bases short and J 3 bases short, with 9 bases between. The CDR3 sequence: CASSHIRNYEQYF. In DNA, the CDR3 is TGTGCCAGCAGCCATATTCGTAACTACGAGCAGTACTTC.

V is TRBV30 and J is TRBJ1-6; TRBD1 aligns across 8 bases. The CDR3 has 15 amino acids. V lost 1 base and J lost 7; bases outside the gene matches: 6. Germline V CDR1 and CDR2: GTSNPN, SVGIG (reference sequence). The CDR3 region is CAWSGTQGANSPLHF. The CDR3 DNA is TGTGCCTGGAGTGGTACCCAGGGGGCGAATTCACCCCTCCACTTT. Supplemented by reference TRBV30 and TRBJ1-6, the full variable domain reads SQTIHQWPATLVQPVGSPLSLECTVEGTSNPNLYWYRQAAGRGLQLLFYSVGIGQISSEVPQNLSASRPQDRQFILSSKKLLLSDSGFYLCAWSGTQGANSPLHFGNGTRLTVT.

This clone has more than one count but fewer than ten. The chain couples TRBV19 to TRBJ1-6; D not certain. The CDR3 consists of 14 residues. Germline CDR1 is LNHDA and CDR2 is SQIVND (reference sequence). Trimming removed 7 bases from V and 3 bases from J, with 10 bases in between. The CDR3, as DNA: TGTGCCAGTACCCACACAAGCTATAATTCACCCCTCCACTTT. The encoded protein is CASTHTSYNSPLHF.

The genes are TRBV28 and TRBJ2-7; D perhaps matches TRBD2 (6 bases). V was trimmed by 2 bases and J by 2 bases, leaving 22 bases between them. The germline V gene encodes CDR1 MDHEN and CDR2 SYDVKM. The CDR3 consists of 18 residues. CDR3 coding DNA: TGTGCCAGCAGTTTAAGCCTAGCTATCCGGGACTCTACCTACGAGCAGTACTTC. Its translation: CASSLSLAIRDSTYEQYF. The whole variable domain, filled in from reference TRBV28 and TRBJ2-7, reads DVKVTQSSRYLVKRTGEKVFLECVQDMDHENMFWYRQDPGLGLRLIYFSYDVKMKEKGDIPEGYSVSREKKERFSLILESASTNQTSMYLCASSLSLAIRDSTYEQYFGPGTRLTVT.

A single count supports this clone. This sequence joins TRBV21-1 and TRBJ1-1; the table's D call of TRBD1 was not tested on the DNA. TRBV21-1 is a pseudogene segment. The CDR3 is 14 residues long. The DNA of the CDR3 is TGTGCCAGCAGCCCCAGGGATAGGCGGACTGAAGCTTTCTTT. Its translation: CASSPRDRRTEAFF.

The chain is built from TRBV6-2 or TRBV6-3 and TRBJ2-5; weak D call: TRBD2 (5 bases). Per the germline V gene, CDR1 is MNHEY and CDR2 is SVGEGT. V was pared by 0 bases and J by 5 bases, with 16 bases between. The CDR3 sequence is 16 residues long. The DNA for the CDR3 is TGTGCCAGCAGTTACTCCCGGGATTCGGTCAGCGAGACCCAGTACTTC. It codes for CASSYSRDSVSETQYF.

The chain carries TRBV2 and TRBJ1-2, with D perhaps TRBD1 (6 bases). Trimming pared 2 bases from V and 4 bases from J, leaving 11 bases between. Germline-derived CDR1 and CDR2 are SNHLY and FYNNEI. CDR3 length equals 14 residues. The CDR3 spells CASSELGRGYGYTF. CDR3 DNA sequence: TGTGCCAGCAGTGAACTTGGCAGGGGCTATGGCTACACCTTC.

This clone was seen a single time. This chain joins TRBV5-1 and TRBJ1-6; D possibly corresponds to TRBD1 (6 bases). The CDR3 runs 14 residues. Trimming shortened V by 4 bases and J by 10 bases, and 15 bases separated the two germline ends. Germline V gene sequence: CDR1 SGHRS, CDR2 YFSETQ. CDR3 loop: CASSPRGSGSPLHF. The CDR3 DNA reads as TGCGCCAGCAGCCCGAGGGGGTCGGGGTCACCCCTCCACTTT. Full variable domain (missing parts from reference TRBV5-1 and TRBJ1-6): KAGVTQTPRYLIKTRGQQVTLSCSPISGHRSVSWYQQTPGQGLQFLFEYFSETQRNKGNFPGRFSGRQFSNSRSEMNVSTLELGDSALYLCASSPRGSGSPLHFGNGTRLTVT.

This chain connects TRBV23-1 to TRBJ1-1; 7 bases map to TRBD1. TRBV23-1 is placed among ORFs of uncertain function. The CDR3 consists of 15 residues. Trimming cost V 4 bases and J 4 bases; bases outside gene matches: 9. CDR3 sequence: CASSPKYRGVTEAFF. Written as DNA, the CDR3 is TGCGCCAGCAGTCCAAAATACAGGGGAGTCACTGAAGCTTTCTTT.

The CDR3 DNA reads TGTGCCAGCAGGGAGACAGTTTTTTATGGCTACACCTTC. Translation gives CASRETVFYGYTF. V gene TRBV6-5 combines with J gene TRBJ1-2; weak D call: TRBD1 (5 bases). V was shortened by 6 bases and J by 5 bases, with 13 bases between the two germline ends. CDR1 is MNHEY, CDR2 SVGAGI, per germline. This CDR3 region has 13 residues.

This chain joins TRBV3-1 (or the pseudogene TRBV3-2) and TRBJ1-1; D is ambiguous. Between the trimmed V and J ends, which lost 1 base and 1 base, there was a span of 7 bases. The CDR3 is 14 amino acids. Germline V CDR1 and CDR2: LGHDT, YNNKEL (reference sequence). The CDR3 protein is CASSQGDRNTEAFF. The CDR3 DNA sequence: TGTGCCAGCAGCCAAGGGGATAGGAACACTGAAGCTTTCTTT.

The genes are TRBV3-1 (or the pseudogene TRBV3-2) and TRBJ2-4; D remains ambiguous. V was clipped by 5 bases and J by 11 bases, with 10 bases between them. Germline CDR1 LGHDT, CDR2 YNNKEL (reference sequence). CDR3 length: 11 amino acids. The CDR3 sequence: CASSAGSFQYF. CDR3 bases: TGTGCCAGCAGCGCCGGATCGTTTCAGTACTTC.

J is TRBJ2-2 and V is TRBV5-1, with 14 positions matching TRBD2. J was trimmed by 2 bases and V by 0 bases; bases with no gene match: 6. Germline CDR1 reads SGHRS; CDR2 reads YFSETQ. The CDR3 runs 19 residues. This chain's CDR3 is CASSLGLAGGPGNTGELFF. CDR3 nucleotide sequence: TGCGCCAGCAGCTTGGGACTAGCGGGAGGGCCGGGAAACACCGGGGAGCTGTTTTTT.

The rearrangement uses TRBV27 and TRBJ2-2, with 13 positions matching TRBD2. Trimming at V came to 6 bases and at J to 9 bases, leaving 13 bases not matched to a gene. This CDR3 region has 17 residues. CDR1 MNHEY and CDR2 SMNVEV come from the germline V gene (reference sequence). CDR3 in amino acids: CASSRSGRLAGGRELFF. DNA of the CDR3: TGTGCCAGCAGCCGGTCGGGTAGACTAGCGGGAGGCCGGGAGCTGTTTTTT.

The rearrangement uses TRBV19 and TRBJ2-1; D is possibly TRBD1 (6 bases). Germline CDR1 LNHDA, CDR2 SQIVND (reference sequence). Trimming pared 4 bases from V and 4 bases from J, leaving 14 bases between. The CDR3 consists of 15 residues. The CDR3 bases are TGTGCCAGTAGTAGTACCGGGACAACATACAATGAGCAGTTCTTC. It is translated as CASSSTGTTYNEQFF.